A selection of T cell receptor beta chains follows, all from one sample in a study of shared clonotypes between healthy human individuals. The assay was immunoSEQ multiplex PCR, and TCRdb's table has in-frame clones only and misses some. The sample lists 2 million to 2.5 million clones, approximately 96% occurring once. Source material: naive CD4+ T cells sorted from blood. These receptors were collected from a man aged 18-30 years in good health. Both conserved end residues are part of each CDR3. D genes are given only for firm matches. Not all rows give a size; the values are once, few, many and, for expanded clones, a class.

V: TRBV18
J: TRBJ2-5
D: TRBD2
size: NA
CDR3: CASSPSASGQETQYF
DNA: TGTGCCAGCTCACCTTCGGCTAGCGGCCAAGAGACCCAGTACTTC

V: TRBV6-5
J: TRBJ2-1
D: NA
size: NA
CDR3: CASSYLAGGYNEQFF
DNA: TGTGCCAGCAGTTACCTTGCTGGGGGTTACAATGAGCAGTTCTTC

V: TRBV5-1
J: TRBJ2-3
D: NA
size: NA
CDR3: CASSSLPGLSTDTQYF
DNA: TGCGCCAGCAGCTCTTTACCGGGACTTAGCACAGATACGCAGTATTTT

V: TRBV10-3
J: TRBJ1-2
D: TRBD1
size: NA
CDR3: CAISVSGTENGYTF
DNA: TGTGCCATCAGTGTAAGCGGGACAGAGAATGGCTACACCTTC

V: TRBV5-1
J: TRBJ1-6
D: NA
size: NA
CDR3: CASSLAGTENSPLHF
DNA: TGCGCCAGCAGCTTGGCAGGGACGGAGAATTCACCCCTCCACTTT

V: TRBV6-1
J: TRBJ1-5
D: TRBD1
size: NA
CDR3: CASREGQGSNQPQHF
DNA: TGTGCCAGCAGAGAGGGACAGGGAAGCAATCAGCCCCAGCATTTT

V: TRBV18
J: TRBJ2-2
D: NA
size: NA
CDR3: CASSPMTAGELFF
DNA: TGTGCCAGCTCACCCATGACAGCCGGGGAGCTGTTTTTT

V: TRBV6-5
J: TRBJ1-1
D: TRBD1
size: NA
CDR3: CASSYRDREHAFF
DNA: TGTGCCAGCAGTTACAGGGACAGGGAACATGCTTTCTTT

V: TRBV30
J: TRBJ1-5
D: TRBD1
size: NA
CDR3: CAWSAGTGGIQPQHF
DNA: TGTGCCTGGAGTGCCGGGACAGGGGGCATTCAGCCCCAGCATTTT

V: TRBV30
J: TRBJ1-6
D: NA
size: NA
CDR3: CAWSPYSANSYNSPLHF
DNA: TGTGCCTGGAGTCCTTACAGCGCGAACTCCTATAATTCACCCCTCCACTTT

V: TRBV18
J: TRBJ2-7
D: NA
size: NA
CDR3: CASSPLPTPSYEQYF
DNA: TGTGCCAGCTCACCTTTGCCAACTCCTTCCTACGAGCAGTACTTC

V: TRBV5-6
J: TRBJ1-4
D: TRBD1
size: NA
CDR3: CASSSPGQGVNEKLFF
DNA: TGTGCCAGCAGTTCACCGGGACAGGGAGTTAATGAAAAACTGTTTTTT

V: TRBV4-3
J: TRBJ2-5
D: TRBD2
size: NA
CDR3: CASSPGTSLQETQYF
DNA: TGCGCCAGCAGCCCAGGGACTAGCCTCCAAGAGACCCAGTACTTC

V: TRBV5-6
J: TRBJ2-6
D: TRBD2
size: few
CDR3: CASSVPWEGIAGANVLTF
DNA: TGTGCCAGCAGCGTACCTTGGGAGGGAATCGCTGGGGCCAACGTCCTGACTTTC

V: TRBV4-1
J: TRBJ2-3
D: NA
size: once
CDR3: CASSQGTGGDTQYF
DNA: TGCGCCAGCAGCCAAGGTACAGGCGGCGATACGCAGTATTTT

V: TRBV30
J: TRBJ1-1
D: NA
size: NA
CDR3: CAWTGAGLAFF
DNA: TGTGCCTGGACGGGTGCAGGGTTAGCTTTCTTT

V: TRBV18
J: TRBJ2-3
D: NA
size: NA
CDR3: CASSPMAEGTDTQYF
DNA: TGTGCCAGCTCACCTATGGCGGAGGGCACAGATACGCAGTATTTT

V: TRBV10-1
J: TRBJ1-2
D: NA
size: once
CDR3: CASSESGGGYGYTF
DNA: TGCGCCAGCAGTGAGTCCGGGGGCGGCTATGGCTACACCTTC

V: TRBV6-5
J: TRBJ2-5
D: NA
size: NA
CDR3: CASARMPGETQYF
DNA: TGTGCCAGTGCCAGGATGCCCGGAGAGACCCAGTACTTC

V: TRBV2
J: TRBJ2-7
D: TRBD1
size: NA
CDR3: CASNLGQASEQYF
DNA: TGTGCCAGCAACTTGGGACAGGCGTCCGAGCAGTACTTC

V: TRBV15
J: TRBJ1-5
D: NA
size: NA
CDR3: CATSSTAKAISNQPQHF
DNA: TGTGCCACCAGCAGTACGGCCAAGGCCATTAGCAATCAGCCCCAGCATTTT

V: TRBV5-6
J: TRBJ2-1
D: NA
size: NA
CDR3: CASSSAVPYNEQFF
DNA: TGTGCCAGCAGCTCGGCGGTCCCCTACAATGAGCAGTTCTTC

V: TRBV10-3
J: TRBJ1-4
D: NA
size: once
CDR3: CAISESRNEKLFF
DNA: TGTGCCATCAGTGAGTCGAGGAATGAAAAACTGTTTTTT

V: TRBV5-1
J: TRBJ2-3
D: NA
size: NA
CDR3: CATGPGNTDTQYF
DNA: TGCGCCACCGGCCCAGGGAACACAGATACGCAGTATTTT

V: TRBV6-5
J: TRBJ2-7
D: TRBD1
size: NA
CDR3: CASSYSRTGAYEQYF
DNA: TGTGCCAGCAGTTACTCGCGTACAGGGGCCTACGAGCAGTACTTC

V: TRBV28
J: TRBJ1-5
D: NA
size: NA
CDR3: CASSSVALGNQPQHF
DNA: TGTGCCAGCAGTTCCGTGGCGTTGGGCAATCAGCCCCAGCATTTT

V: TRBV6-6
J: TRBJ1-4
D: NA
size: NA
CDR3: CASSQTGGNEKLFF
DNA: TGTGCCAGCAGTCAGACGGGAGGTAATGAAAAACTGTTTTTT

V: TRBV7-9
J: TRBJ2-5
D: TRBD1
size: NA
CDR3: CASSLNPGQGRETQYF
DNA: TGTGCCAGCAGTCTTAACCCCGGACAGGGCAGAGAGACCCAGTACTTC

V: TRBV6-6
J: TRBJ2-3
D: NA
size: NA
CDR3: CASSYSGVAWDTQYF
DNA: TGTGCCAGCAGTTACTCTGGTGTGGCATGGGATACGCAGTATTTT

V: TRBV4-3
J: TRBJ2-1
D: NA
size: NA
CDR3: CASSQDPLSSYNEQFF
DNA: TGCGCCAGCAGCCAAGATCCCTTAAGCTCCTACAATGAGCAGTTCTTC

V: TRBV30
J: TRBJ1-3
D: TRBD1
size: NA
CDR3: CAWSEGALRGNTIYF
DNA: TGTGCCTGGAGTGAGGGGGCACTGCGTGGAAACACCATATATTTT

V: TRBV20-1
J: TRBJ1-1
D: NA
size: once
CDR3: CSAPGLGEAFF
DNA: TGCAGTGCCCCAGGTTTGGGTGAAGCTTTCTTT

V: TRBV5-1
J: TRBJ1-2
D: NA
size: NA
CDR3: CASSFSPGEGNYGYTF
DNA: TGCGCCAGCAGCTTTAGTCCAGGGGAAGGGAACTATGGCTACACCTTC

V: TRBV9
J: TRBJ2-1
D: TRBD2
size: NA
CDR3: CASSPRLAVYNEQFF
DNA: TGTGCCAGCAGCCCACGACTAGCGGTTTACAATGAGCAGTTCTTC

V: TRBV19
J: TRBJ2-5
D: TRBD1
size: NA
CDR3: CASSMGTGQRETQYF
DNA: TGTGCCAGTAGTATGGGGACAGGGCAGCGGGAGACCCAGTACTTC

V: TRBV5-1
J: TRBJ2-1
D: TRBD2
size: once
CDR3: CASSPPGLAGTNEQFF
DNA: TGCGCCAGCAGTCCCCCGGGACTAGCGGGGACTAATGAGCAGTTCTTC

V: TRBV27
J: TRBJ2-7
D: NA
size: NA
CDR3: CASSLILFGEQYF
DNA: TGTGCCAGCAGTTTAATTCTTTTCGGGGAGCAGTACTTC

V: TRBV7-9
J: TRBJ2-2
D: NA
size: NA
CDR3: CASSSTGSLNTGELFF
DNA: TGTGCCAGCAGTTCGACAGGTTCTTTAAACACCGGGGAGCTGTTTTTT

V: TRBV29-1
J: TRBJ2-7
D: NA
size: NA
CDR3: CSVLHQVGSTSWEQYF
DNA: TGCAGCGTTCTACACCAGGTGGGTTCCACCTCCTGGGAGCAGTACTTC

V: TRBV4-1
J: TRBJ2-7
D: NA
size: NA
CDR3: CASSHPGRSAYEQYF
DNA: TGCGCCAGCAGCCATCCCGGACGGTCGGCCTACGAGCAGTACTTC

V: TRBV27
J: TRBJ2-7
D: NA
size: NA
CDR3: CASSRDRPSSYEQYF
DNA: TGTGCCAGCAGTCGAGACAGGCCGAGCTCCTACGAGCAGTACTTC

V: TRBV6-6
J: TRBJ2-4
D: TRBD2
size: NA
CDR3: CASSYDIAGPINIQYF
DNA: TGTGCCAGCAGTTACGACATAGCGGGGCCTATAAACATTCAGTACTTC

V: TRBV18
J: TRBJ2-7
D: TRBD1
size: NA
CDR3: CASSPPGTGYYEQYF
DNA: TGTGCCAGCTCACCCCCCGGGACAGGGTACTACGAGCAGTACTTC

V: TRBV10-1
J: TRBJ2-3
D: NA
size: NA
CDR3: CASSSDRRTDTQYF
DNA: TGCGCCAGCAGCTCAGACAGGCGCACAGATACGCAGTATTTT

V: TRBV7-9
J: TRBJ1-1
D: NA
size: NA
CDR3: CASSWGQGNTEAFF
DNA: TGTGCCAGCAGCTGGGGGCAGGGGAACACTGAAGCTTTCTTT

V: TRBV5-1
J: TRBJ2-1
D: TRBD1
size: NA
CDR3: CASSVGDSRYEQFF
DNA: TGCGCCAGCAGCGTAGGGGACAGCCGGTATGAGCAGTTCTTC

V: TRBV10-3
J: TRBJ2-3
D: NA
size: NA
CDR3: CAISAKGASTDTQYF
DNA: TGTGCCATCAGCGCCAAAGGGGCGAGCACAGATACGCAGTATTTT

V: TRBV7-2
J: TRBJ2-3
D: NA
size: NA
CDR3: CASSLAHPTDTQYF
DNA: TGTGCCAGCAGCTTAGCGCATCCCACAGATACGCAGTATTTT